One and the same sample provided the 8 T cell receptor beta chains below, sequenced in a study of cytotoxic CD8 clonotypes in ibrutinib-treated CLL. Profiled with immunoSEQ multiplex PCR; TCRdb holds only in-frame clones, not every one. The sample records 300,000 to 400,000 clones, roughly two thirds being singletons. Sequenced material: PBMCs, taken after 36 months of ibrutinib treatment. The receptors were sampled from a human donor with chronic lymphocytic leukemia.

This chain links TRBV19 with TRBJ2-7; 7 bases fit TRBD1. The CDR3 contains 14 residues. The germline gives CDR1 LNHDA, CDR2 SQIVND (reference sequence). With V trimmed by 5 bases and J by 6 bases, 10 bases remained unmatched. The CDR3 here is CASSRQGGRVEQYF. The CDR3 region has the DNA TGTGCCAGTAGTCGACAGGGCGGGCGAGTCGAGCAGTACTTC.

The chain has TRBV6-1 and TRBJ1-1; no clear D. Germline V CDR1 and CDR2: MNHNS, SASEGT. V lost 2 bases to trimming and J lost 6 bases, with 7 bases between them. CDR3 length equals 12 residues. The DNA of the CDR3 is TGTGCCAGCAGTGAAATGTTCGCTGAAGCTTTCTTT. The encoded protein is CASSEMFAEAFF.

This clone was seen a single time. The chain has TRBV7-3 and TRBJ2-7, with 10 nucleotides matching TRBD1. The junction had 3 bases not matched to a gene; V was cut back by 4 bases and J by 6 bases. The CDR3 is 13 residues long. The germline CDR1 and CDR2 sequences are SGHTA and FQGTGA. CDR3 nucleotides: TGTGCCAGCAGCTCCTGGACAGGGGGCGAGCAGTACTTC. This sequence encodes CASSSWTGGEQYF.

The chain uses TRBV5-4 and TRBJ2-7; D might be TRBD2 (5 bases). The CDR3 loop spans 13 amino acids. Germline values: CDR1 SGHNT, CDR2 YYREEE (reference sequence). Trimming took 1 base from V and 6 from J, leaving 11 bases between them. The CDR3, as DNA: TGTGCCAGCAGCTTGAGGCTAGCAGGCGAGCAGTACTTC. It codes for CASSLRLAGEQYF.

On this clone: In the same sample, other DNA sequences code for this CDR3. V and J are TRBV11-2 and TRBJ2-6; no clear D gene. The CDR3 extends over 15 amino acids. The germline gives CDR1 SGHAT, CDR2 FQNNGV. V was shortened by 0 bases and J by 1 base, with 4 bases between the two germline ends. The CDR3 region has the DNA TGTGCCAGCAGCTTAGACGGGTCTGGGGCCAACGTCCTGACTTTC. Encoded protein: CASSLDGSGANVLTF.

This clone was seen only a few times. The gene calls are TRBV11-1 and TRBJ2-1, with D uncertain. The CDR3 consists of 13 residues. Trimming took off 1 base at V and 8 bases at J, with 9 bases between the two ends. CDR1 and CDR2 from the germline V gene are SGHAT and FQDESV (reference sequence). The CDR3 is CASSLGYVDEQFF. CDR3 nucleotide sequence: TGTGCCAGCAGCTTAGGATACGTCGATGAGCAGTTCTTC. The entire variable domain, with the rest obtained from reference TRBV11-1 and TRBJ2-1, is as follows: EAEVAQSPRYKITEKSQAVAFWCDPISGHATLYWYRQILGQGPELLVQFQDESVVDDSQLPKDRFSAERLKGVDSTLKIQPAELGDSAMYLCASSLGYVDEQFFGPGTRLTVL.

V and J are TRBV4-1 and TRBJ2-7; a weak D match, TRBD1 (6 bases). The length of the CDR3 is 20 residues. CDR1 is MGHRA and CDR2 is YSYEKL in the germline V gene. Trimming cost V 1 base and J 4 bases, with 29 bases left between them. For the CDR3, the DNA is TGCGCCAGCAGCCAAGTCAGGGGAAGACGGATTGGGGCCAAGGATTACGAGCAGTACTTC. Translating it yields CASSQVRGRRIGAKDYEQYF.

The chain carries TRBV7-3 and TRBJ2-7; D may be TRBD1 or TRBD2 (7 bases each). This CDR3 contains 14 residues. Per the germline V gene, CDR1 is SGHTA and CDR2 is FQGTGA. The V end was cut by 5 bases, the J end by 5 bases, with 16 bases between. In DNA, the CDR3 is TGTGCCAGCAGCAAGGGGGCAGGGAGGGACGAGCAGTACTTC. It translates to CASSKGAGRDEQYF.